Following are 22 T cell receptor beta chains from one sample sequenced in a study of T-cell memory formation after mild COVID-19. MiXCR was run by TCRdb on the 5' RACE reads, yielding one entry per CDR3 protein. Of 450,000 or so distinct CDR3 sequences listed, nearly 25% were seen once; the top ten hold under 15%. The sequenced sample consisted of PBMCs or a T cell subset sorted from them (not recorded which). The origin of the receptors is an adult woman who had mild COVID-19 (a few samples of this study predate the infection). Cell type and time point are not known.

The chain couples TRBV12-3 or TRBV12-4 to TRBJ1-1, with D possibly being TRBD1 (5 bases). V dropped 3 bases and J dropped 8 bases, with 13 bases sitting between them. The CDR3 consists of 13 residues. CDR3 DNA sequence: TGTGCCAGCAGTTTTCATCAGGGACTGGAAGCTTTCTTT. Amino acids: CASSFHQGLEAFF.

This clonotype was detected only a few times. In nucleotides, the CDR3 is TGCGCCAGCAAGGTCGCCAACTCTGGAAACACCATATATTTT. Translation: CASKVANSGNTIYF. This chain connects TRBV5-1 to TRBJ1-3; D is uncertain. The CDR3 has 14 residues. V gave up 6 bases and J gave up 0 bases, with 10 bases separating them. Germline V lookup: CDR1 SGHRS, CDR2 YFSETQ.

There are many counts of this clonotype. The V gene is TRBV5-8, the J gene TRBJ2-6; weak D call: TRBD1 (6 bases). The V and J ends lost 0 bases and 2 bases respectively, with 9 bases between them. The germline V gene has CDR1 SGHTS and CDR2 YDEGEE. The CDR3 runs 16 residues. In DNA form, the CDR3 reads TGTGCCAGCAGCTTGGACAGGGCGGCTGGGGCCAACGTCCTGACTTTC. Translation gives CASSLDRAAGANVLTF.

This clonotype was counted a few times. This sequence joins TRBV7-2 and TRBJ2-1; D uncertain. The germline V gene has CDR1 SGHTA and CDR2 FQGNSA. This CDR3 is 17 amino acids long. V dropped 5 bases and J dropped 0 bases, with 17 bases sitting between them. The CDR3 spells CASSQNSFMSSYNEQFF. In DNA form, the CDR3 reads TGTGCCAGCAGCCAGAATTCGTTTATGAGCTCCTACAATGAGCAGTTCTTC.

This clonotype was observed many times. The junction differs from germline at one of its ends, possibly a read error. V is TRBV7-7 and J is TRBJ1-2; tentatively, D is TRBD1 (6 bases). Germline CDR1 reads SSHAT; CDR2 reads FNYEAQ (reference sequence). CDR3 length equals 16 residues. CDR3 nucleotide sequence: TGTGCTAGCACTTCGGGGAAGGACAGCCAACTCTATGGCTACACCTTC. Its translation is CASTSGKDSQLYGYTF.

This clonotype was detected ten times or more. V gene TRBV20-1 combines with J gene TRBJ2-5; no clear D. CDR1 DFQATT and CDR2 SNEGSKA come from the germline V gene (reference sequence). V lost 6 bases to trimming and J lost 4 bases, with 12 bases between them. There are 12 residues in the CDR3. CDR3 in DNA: TGCAGTGCCACGGACCGTCGAGAGACCCAGTACTTC. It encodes CSATDRRETQYF.

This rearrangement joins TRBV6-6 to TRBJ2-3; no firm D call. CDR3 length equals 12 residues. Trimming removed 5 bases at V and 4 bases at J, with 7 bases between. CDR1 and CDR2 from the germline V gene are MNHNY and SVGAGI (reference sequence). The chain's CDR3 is CASSQLSDTQYF. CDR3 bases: TGTGCCAGCAGTCAATTGTCAGATACGCAGTATTTT.

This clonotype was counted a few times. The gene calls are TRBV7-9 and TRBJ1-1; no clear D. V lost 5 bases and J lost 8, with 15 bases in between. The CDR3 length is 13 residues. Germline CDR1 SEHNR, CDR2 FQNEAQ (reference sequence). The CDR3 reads CASSPFLGSEAFF. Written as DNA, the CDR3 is TGTGCCAGCAGCCCGTTTTTGGGGTCCGAAGCTTTCTTT. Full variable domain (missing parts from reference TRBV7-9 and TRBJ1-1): DTGVSQNPRHKITKRGQNVTFRCDPISEHNRLYWYRQTLGQGPEFLTYFQNEAQLEKSRLLSDRFSAERPKGSFSTLEIQRTEQGDSAMYLCASSPFLGSEAFFGQGTRLTVV.

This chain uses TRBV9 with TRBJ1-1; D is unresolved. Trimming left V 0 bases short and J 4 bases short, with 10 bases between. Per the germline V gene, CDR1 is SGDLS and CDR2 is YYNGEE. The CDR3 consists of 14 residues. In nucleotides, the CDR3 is TGTGCCAGCAGCGTAGCAGACATGGGCACTGAAGCTTTCTTT. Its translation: CASSVADMGTEAFF. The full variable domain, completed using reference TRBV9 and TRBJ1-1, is DSGVTQTPKHLITATGQRVTLRCSPRSGDLSVYWYQQSLDQGLQFLIQYYNGEERAKGNILERFSAQQFPDLHSELNLSSLELGDSALYFCASSVADMGTEAFFGQGTRLTVV.

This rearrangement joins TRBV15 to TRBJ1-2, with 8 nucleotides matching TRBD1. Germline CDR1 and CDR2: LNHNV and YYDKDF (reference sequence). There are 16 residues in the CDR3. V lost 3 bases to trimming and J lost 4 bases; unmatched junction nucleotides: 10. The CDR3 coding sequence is TGTGCCACCAGCAGCCGGACAGGGTCGGGTCCCTATGGCTACACCTTC. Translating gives CATSSRTGSGPYGYTF. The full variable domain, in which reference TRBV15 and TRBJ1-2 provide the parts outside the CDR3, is DAMVIQNPRYQVTQFGKPVTLSCSQTLNHNVMYWYQQKSSQAPKLLFHYYDKDFNNEADTPDNFQSRRPNTSFCFLDIRSPGLGDTAMYLCATSSRTGSGPYGYTFGSGTRLTVV.

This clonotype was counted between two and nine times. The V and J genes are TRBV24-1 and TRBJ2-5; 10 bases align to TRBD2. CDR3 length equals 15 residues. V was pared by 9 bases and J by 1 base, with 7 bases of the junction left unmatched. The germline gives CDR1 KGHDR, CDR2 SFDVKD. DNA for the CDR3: TGTGCCACCTCTTTAGCGGGGGGCCTCCAAGAGACCCAGTACTTC. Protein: CATSLAGGLQETQYF.

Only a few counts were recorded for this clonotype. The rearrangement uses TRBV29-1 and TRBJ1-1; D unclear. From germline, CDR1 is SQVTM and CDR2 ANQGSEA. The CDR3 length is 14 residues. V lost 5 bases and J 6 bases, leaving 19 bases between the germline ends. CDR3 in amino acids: CSVMTGSLMAEAFF. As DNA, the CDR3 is TGCAGCGTTATGACCGGGTCCCTGATGGCTGAAGCTTTCTTT.

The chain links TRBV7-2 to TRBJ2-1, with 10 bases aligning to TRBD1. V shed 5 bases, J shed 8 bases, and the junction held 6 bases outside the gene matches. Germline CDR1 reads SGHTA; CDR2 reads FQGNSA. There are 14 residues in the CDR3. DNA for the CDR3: TGTGCCAGCAGCCCGGGACAGGGGTTCGATGAGCAGTTCTTC. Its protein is CASSPGQGFDEQFF.

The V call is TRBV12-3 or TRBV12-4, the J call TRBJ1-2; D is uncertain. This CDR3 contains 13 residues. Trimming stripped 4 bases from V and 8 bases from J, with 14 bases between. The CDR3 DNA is TGTGCCAGCAGTTCGTTACGGAGTGGCGGCTACACCTTC. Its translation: CASSSLRSGGYTF.

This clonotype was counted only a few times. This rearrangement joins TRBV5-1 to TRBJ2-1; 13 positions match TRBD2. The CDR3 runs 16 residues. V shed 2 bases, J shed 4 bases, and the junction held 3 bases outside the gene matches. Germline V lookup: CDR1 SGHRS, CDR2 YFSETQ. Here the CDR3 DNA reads TGCGCCAGCAGCTTCAGACTAGCGGGGGGATACAATGAGCAGTTCTTC. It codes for CASSFRLAGGYNEQFF.

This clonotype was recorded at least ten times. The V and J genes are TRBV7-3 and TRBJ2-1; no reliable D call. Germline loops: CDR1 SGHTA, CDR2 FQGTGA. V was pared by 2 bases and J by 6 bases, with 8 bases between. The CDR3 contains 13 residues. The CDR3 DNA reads TGTGCCAGCAGCTTAGGGTCCCTCAATGAGCAGTTCTTC. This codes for CASSLGSLNEQFF.

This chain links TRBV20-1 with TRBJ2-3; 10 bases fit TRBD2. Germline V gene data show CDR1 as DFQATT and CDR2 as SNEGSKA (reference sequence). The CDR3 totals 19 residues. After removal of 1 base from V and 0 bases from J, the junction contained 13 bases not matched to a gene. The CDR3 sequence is CSARGYLLAGLPSTDTQYF. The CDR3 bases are TGCAGTGCTAGAGGATACCTACTAGCGGGGCTACCTAGCACAGATACGCAGTATTTT.

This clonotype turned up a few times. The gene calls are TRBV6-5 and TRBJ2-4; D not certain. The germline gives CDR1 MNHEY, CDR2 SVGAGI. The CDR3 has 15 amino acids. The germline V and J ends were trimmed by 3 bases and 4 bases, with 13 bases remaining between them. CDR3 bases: TGTGCCAGCAGTTATGGAGTAGCCGATAAAAACATTCAGTACTTC. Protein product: CASSYGVADKNIQYF.

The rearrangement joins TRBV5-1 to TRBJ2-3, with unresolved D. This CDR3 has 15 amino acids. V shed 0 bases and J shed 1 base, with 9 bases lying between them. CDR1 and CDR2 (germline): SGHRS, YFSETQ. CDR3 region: CASSLVADRTDTQYF. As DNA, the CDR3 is TGCGCCAGCAGCTTGGTTGCAGACCGCACAGATACGCAGTATTTT.

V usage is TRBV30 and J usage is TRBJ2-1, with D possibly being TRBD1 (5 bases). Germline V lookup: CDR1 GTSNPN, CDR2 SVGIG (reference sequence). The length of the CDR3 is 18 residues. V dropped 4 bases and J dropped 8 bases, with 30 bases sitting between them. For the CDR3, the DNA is TGTGCCTGGAACGGACGGGCGTGGGGCTTAGGACGGATGGATGAGCAGTTCTTC. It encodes CAWNGRAWGLGRMDEQFF.

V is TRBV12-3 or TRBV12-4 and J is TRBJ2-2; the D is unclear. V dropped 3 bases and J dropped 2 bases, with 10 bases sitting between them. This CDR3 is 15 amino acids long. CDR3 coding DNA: TGTGCCAGCAGTTTGCGGCAGCAAAACACCGGGGAGCTGTTTTTT. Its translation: CASSLRQQNTGELFF.

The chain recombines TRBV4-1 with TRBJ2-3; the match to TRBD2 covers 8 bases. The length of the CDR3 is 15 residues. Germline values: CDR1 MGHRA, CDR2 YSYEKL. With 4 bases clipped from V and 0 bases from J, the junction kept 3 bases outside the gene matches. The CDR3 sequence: CASSPGGPSTDTQYF. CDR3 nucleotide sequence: TGCGCCAGCAGCCCGGGGGGGCCGAGCACAGATACGCAGTATTTT.